This passage covers 6 T cell receptor beta chains from one sample sequenced in a study of tissue T cells after allogeneic stem cell transplantation. Time point given: mouse harvest day 14 after allogeneic transplant. Mouse grafts combined 10^7 T-cell-depleted bone marrow cells with 10^6 splenic CD5+ T cells. Sequencing was performed with immunoSEQ multiplex PCR; in TCRdb, only in-frame clones are kept and a portion is missing. Among about 5,700 clones listed, roughly 42% were seen once. The specimen sequenced was gut tissue. These receptors were collected from a female BALB/c mouse given C57BL/6 T cells with graft-versus-host disease after an allogeneic hematopoietic cell transplant.

By its share, this clone is medium-sized (0.01 to 0.1%). The genes are named according to mouse. Read coverage stops 1 residue before the CDR3 terminus; the germline J gene supplies the remainder. The rearrangement joins TRBV14 to TRBJ2-4; no clear D gene. The germline V gene encodes CDR1 SGHDT and CDR2 FRDEAV. The ends were cut back, 3 bases at V and 9 bases at J, with 11 bases in the middle. The CDR3 is made up of 12 amino acids. Incomplete CDR3 DNA: TGTGCCAGCAGTTCACAAAGCCCAACCTTGTAC. Its translation: CASSSQSPTLY. The complete CDR3 reads CASSSQSPTLYF.

Turning to this clone: Germline and genes: mouse. The CDR3 end is not reached by the read, which stops 1 residue before it; the germline J gene fills it in. The chain recombines TRBV3 with TRBJ2-2, with no clear D. The length of the CDR3 is 14 residues. Germline V CDR1 and CDR2: SNHLY, FYNGKV (reference sequence). The ends were cut back, 1 base at V and 2 bases at J, with 5 bases in the middle. The CDR3 bases that were read are TGTGCCAGCAGCTTAGAAGGGAACACCGGGCAGCTCTAC. It translates to CASSLEGNTGQLY. Given in full, the CDR3 is CASSLEGNTGQLYF.

On this clone itself: Mouse names are used for the genes. The CDR3 end falls 1 residue outside the read, so it is completed with the germline J gene. The chain uses TRBV21 and TRBJ2-1; weak D call: TRBD2 (7 bases). Being an ORF, TRBV21 has a function that is uncertain. This CDR3 region has 14 residues. V was clipped by 8 bases and J by 4 bases, with 15 bases between them. The DNA read from the CDR3 is TGTGCTAGCCTCCCAAGGGGGGGGTATGCTGAGCAGTTC. Residues: CASLPRGGYAEQF. From start to end, the CDR3 is CASLPRGGYAEQFF.

This clone is categorized as medium-sized. Germline and genes: mouse. Coverage ceases 1 residue before the CDR3 finishes, and the germline J gene fills in the end. The V call is TRBV12-2, the J call TRBJ2-7; TRBD1 or TRBD2 may be the D gene (6 bases each). Trimming removed 4 bases from V and 7 bases from J, with 13 bases in between. From germline, CDR1 is SGHLS and CDR2 HYDKME. The CDR3 has 12 residues. The CDR3: CASSTGGREQYF. The sequenced CDR3 bases are TGTGCCAGCTCCACCGGGGGCAGAGAACAGTAC. The whole variable domain, filled in from reference TRBV12-2 and TRBJ2-7, reads NSGVVQSPRYIIKGKGERSILKCIPISGHLSVAWYQQTQGQELKFFIQHYDKMERDKGNLPSRFSVQQFDDYHSEMNMSALELEDSAVYFCASSTGGREQYFGPGTRLTVL.

This clone showed up just once. Gene labels here are mouse ones. The read falls 1 residue short of the CDR3 end, and the missing part is taken from the germline J gene. The chain is built from TRBV15 and TRBJ2-5; 9 bases match TRBD1. CDR1 SGHND and CDR2 FRSKSL come from the germline V gene. The ends lost 3 bases at V and 5 bases at J; junction bases unmatched: 0. This CDR3 spans 13 amino acids. The sequenced CDR3 bases are TGTGCCAGCAGTTTGGGACAGGGAGACACCCAGTAC. It specifies CASSLGQGDTQY. The whole CDR3 reads CASSLGQGDTQYF.

This clone has just a few counts. Here the gene names and germline are mouse. The read is 1 residue too short to cover the CDR3 end, so that end is filled in from the germline J gene. The chain links TRBV26 to TRBJ2-2; TRBD2 agrees at 7 bases. Per the germline V gene, CDR1 is KGHPV and CDR2 is FQNQEV (reference sequence). The junction had 4 bases not matched to a gene; V was cut back by 6 bases and J by 3 bases. CDR3 length: 14 amino acids. The sequenced part of the CDR3 DNA is TGTGCCAGCAGGCGACTGGGCGACACCGGGCAGCTCTAC. This translates into CASRRLGDTGQLY. The whole CDR3 sequence is CASRRLGDTGQLYF.